What follows describes a single T cell receptor beta chain. Its antigen is as yet unknown. MiXCR was run by TCRdb on the 5' RACE reads, yielding one entry per CDR3 protein. The table lists roughly 600,000 distinct CDR3 sequences, about a sixth of them singletons. This sample was included in a study of T-cell memory formation after mild COVID-19. Study in general: Largely, the TCR clusters proved donor specific.

Notes on the study in general: SARS-CoV-2 specificity of second-wave clones peaking day 37 was unconfirmed.

V lost 5 bases, J lost 3 bases, and 22 bases lay in between. Looked up from germline, CDR1 is MNHEY and CDR2 is SVGAGI. This CDR3 is 17 amino acids long. The chain carries TRBV6-5 and TRBJ1-1; a weak D match, TRBD1 (6 bases). Specimen: PBMCs or a T cell subset sorted from them (not recorded which). The TCR sequence derives from an adult woman who had mild COVID-19 (a few samples of this study predate the infection). Cell type and time point are not known. The CDR3 bases are TGTGCCAGCAGTCTACGTATCGGTTTCACAGGGCACACTGAAGCTTTCTTT. It specifies CASSLRIGFTGHTEAFF.